The 30 T cell receptor beta chains below were found in one sample sequenced in a study of OX40 agonist ivuxolimab in advanced cancers. Assay used: immunoSEQ multiplex PCR; TCRdb lists only in-frame clones, some missing. In the table there are more than 15,000 clones, 65% to 75% of which are singletons. Sequencing used CD4+ or CD8+ T cells sorted from blood, obtained in a trial of the OX40 agonist ivuxolimab. The receptors here all came from an adult with an advanced solid tumor such as melanoma, head and neck, liver or kidney cancer.

The sample holds a few counts of this clone. The genes are TRBV4-1 and TRBJ1-2, with a tentative D call TRBD1 (5 bases). V gave up 0 bases and J gave up 4 bases, with 9 bases separating them. The CDR3 loop spans 14 amino acids. The V gene's germline CDR1 is MGHRA and CDR2 YSYEKL. Here the CDR3 DNA reads TGCGCCAGCAGCCAAGACAGGGTCGGCTATGGCTACACCTTC. It translates to CASSQDRVGYGYTF.

The rearrangement joins TRBV6-1 to TRBJ1-5; no clear D gene. The CDR3 spans 16 residues. Germline V CDR1 and CDR2: MNHNS, SASEGT. Trimming shortened V by 2 bases and J by 0 bases, and 11 bases separated the two germline ends. CDR3 bases: TGTGCCAGCAGTGAAATAACATACGATAGCAATCAGCCCCAGCATTTT. Its translation: CASSEITYDSNQPQHF.

This clone was observed once. V is TRBV7-9 and J is TRBJ2-1; a weak D match, TRBD1 (6 bases). The length of the CDR3 is 18 residues. CDR1 is SEHNR, CDR2 FQNEAQ, per germline (reference sequence). Trimming cost V 1 base and J 8 bases, with 24 bases left between them. CDR3 nucleotides: TGTGCCAGCAGCTTAGTCTCAGGGACAAGGGATTGGAGCGATGAGCAGTTCTTC. Protein product: CASSLVSGTRDWSDEQFF.

The chain joins TRBV28 to TRBJ2-1, with 9 bases aligning to TRBD2. The CDR3 runs to 15 residues. V shed 3 bases and J 2 bases; nucleotides not matched to a gene: 2. Per the germline V gene, CDR1 is MDHEN and CDR2 is SYDVKM. The CDR3 protein is CASSLGGRAYNEQFF. CDR3 nucleotides: TGTGCCAGCAGTTTGGGCGGGAGGGCCTACAATGAGCAGTTCTTC.

The chain uses TRBV6-5 and TRBJ1-4; TRBD1 might be the D (6 bases). The V gene's germline CDR1 is MNHEY and CDR2 SVGAGI. The CDR3 is 11 residues long. Trimming pared 11 bases from V and 7 bases from J, leaving 11 bases between. The CDR3 sequence is CASGGGEKLFF. The CDR3 coding sequence is TGTGCCTCCGGGGGCGGTGAAAAACTGTTTTTT.

The rearrangement uses TRBV7-9 and TRBJ1-2; D remains ambiguous. Trimming removed 1 base at V and 8 bases at J, with 17 bases between. Per the germline V gene, CDR1 is SEHNR and CDR2 is FQNEAQ (reference sequence). The CDR3 sequence is 15 residues long. CDR3 nucleotides: TGTGCCAGCAGCTTAGGGGCAGTTACCGCAGAAGGCTACACCTTC. Protein: CASSLGAVTAEGYTF.

V gene TRBV27 combines with J gene TRBJ1-2; maybe TRBD1 (6 bases). V was clipped by 5 bases and J by 8 bases, with 15 bases between them. Germline CDR1 MNHEY, CDR2 SMNVEV (reference sequence). This CDR3 is 13 amino acids long. This CDR3 is CASSIGAGDGYTF. Written as DNA, the CDR3 is TGTGCCAGCAGTATTGGGGCAGGGGACGGCTACACCTTC.

In DNA form, the CDR3 reads TGTGCCAGCTCTATGAGTACCTACAATGAGCAGTTCTTC. The encoded protein is CASSMSTYNEQFF. V gene TRBV27 combines with J gene TRBJ2-1, with D hard to call. Trimming removed 8 bases from V and 2 bases from J, with 10 bases in between. Germline V gives CDR1 MNHEY, CDR2 SMNVEV (reference sequence). The CDR3 loop spans 13 amino acids.

The chain joins TRBV7-9 to TRBJ2-7; D gene uncertain. The CDR3 loop spans 12 amino acids. V was clipped by 3 bases and J by 2 bases, with 5 bases between them. The germline gives CDR1 SEHNR, CDR2 FQNEAQ (reference sequence). CDR3 in amino acids: CASSFSAYEQYF. In nucleotides, the CDR3 is TGTGCCAGCAGCTTTTCAGCCTACGAGCAGTACTTC.

This chain uses TRBV9 with TRBJ2-7; D unresolved. The CDR3 runs 13 residues. Per germline, CDR1 SGDLS and CDR2 YYNGEE. V was pared by 3 bases and J by 1 base, with 8 bases between. This chain's CDR3 is CASSDGWSYEQYF. CDR3 DNA: TGTGCCAGCAGCGACGGGTGGTCCTACGAGCAGTACTTC.

The table lists this clone with a few counts. The chain carries TRBV27 and TRBJ1-6; D is unresolved. Trimming took 5 bases from V and 4 from J, leaving 3 bases between them. Germline V gene lookup returns CDR1 MNHEY and CDR2 SMNVEV (reference sequence). CDR3 size: 12 residues. The CDR3 here is CASSTYNSPLHF. In DNA form, the CDR3 reads TGTGCCAGCAGTACTTATAATTCACCCCTCCACTTT.

This chain joins TRBV4-1 and TRBJ2-1; no firm D call. V shed 2 bases and J shed 7 bases, with 3 bases lying between them. The CDR3 contains 11 residues. Germline-derived CDR1 and CDR2 are MGHRA and YSYEKL. The CDR3 sequence is CASSQLNEQFF. Here the CDR3 DNA reads TGCGCCAGCAGCCAACTGAATGAGCAGTTCTTC.

This clone is a singleton in its sample. CDR3 DNA: TGTGCCAGCGGGACAGGATTATACAATGAGCAGTTCTTC. Translating gives CASGTGLYNEQFF. The chain uses TRBV27 and TRBJ2-1; TRBD1 aligns across 8 bases. The germline CDR1 and CDR2 sequences are MNHEY and SMNVEV (reference sequence). This CDR3 is built from 13 residues. J lost 4 bases, V lost 8 bases, and 4 bases had no gene match.

The V call is TRBV18, the J call TRBJ2-5; 9 bases fit TRBD1. The CDR3 extends over 15 amino acids. V lost 4 bases to trimming and J lost 2 bases; unmatched junction nucleotides: 5. The germline gives CDR1 KGHSH, CDR2 LQKENI. CDR3 DNA: TGTGCCAGCTCACTCCGGGACAGGGAACAAGAGACCCAGTACTTC. Its translation: CASSLRDREQETQYF. The variable domain in full, with the rest retrieved from reference TRBV18 and TRBJ2-5, is NAGVMQNPRHLVRRRGQEARLRCSPMKGHSHVYWYRQLPEEGLKFMVYLQKENIIDESGMPKERFSAEFPKEGPSILRIQQVVRGDSAAYFCASSLRDREQETQYFGPGTRLLVL.

The genes are TRBV5-6 and TRBJ2-5; 8 positions agree with TRBD1. The germline V gene has CDR1 SGHDT and CDR2 YYEEEE. V trimming: 3 bases; J trimming: 5 bases; junction bases outside the gene matches: 3. This CDR3 region has 13 residues. This chain's CDR3 is CASSSTGEETQYF. The CDR3 DNA reads TGTGCCAGCAGCTCGACAGGGGAGGAGACCCAGTACTTC.

The chain uses TRBV4-1 and TRBJ2-3, with TRBD1 matching 7 bases. The CDR3 is made up of 16 amino acids. Trimming at V came to 4 bases and at J to 2 bases, leaving 9 bases not matched to a gene. Germline V gene sequence: CDR1 MGHRA, CDR2 YSYEKL. CDR3 residues: CASSPSRGSATDTQYF. CDR3 DNA: TGCGCCAGCAGCCCTTCCAGGGGGTCTGCCACAGATACGCAGTATTTT.

The J gene is TRBJ2-5, the V gene TRBV13; D is unresolved. The CDR3 is 13 residues long. V was pared by 0 bases and J by 3 bases, with 5 bases between. Per germline, CDR1 PRHDT and CDR2 FYEKMQ (reference sequence). The CDR3 DNA is TGTGCCAGCAGCTTAGGACTGGAAGAGACCCAGTACTTC. Amino acid sequence: CASSLGLEETQYF.

The chain links TRBV28 to TRBJ1-2; 9 nucleotides match TRBD1. V dropped 5 bases and J dropped 4; count of bases not matched to a gene: 8. The CDR3 totals 15 residues. The germline V gene encodes CDR1 MDHEN and CDR2 SYDVKM. The CDR3 sequence is CASSKKQGASYGYTF. CDR3 in DNA: TGTGCCAGCAGTAAAAAACAGGGGGCAAGCTATGGCTACACCTTC.

The V call is TRBV6-6, the J call TRBJ2-3; D is unclear. Germline CDR1 is MNHNY and CDR2 is SVGAGI (reference sequence). Trimming took 2 bases from V and 0 from J, leaving 12 bases between them. CDR3 size: 16 residues. The CDR3: CASSYLRGFSTDTQYF. DNA of the CDR3: TGTGCCAGCAGTTACCTCCGCGGATTTAGCACAGATACGCAGTATTTT.

The V call is TRBV7-9, the J call TRBJ1-1, with D possibly TRBD1 on 6 matching bases. The CDR3 covers 14 residues. CDR1 and CDR2 (germline): SEHNR, FQNEAQ (reference sequence). V lost 1 base and J lost 4, with 10 bases in between. The CDR3 reads CASSLDRVVTEAFF. The CDR3 DNA is TGTGCCAGCAGCTTAGACAGGGTGGTCACTGAAGCTTTCTTT.

V gene TRBV28 combines with J gene TRBJ1-6, with 9 bases aligning to TRBD1. From germline, CDR1 is MDHEN and CDR2 SYDVKM. V lost 1 base and J lost 10; bases outside the gene matches: 2. This CDR3 has 14 amino acids. DNA for the CDR3: TGTGCCAGCAGTTTATCGGACAGGGGCTCACCCCTCCACTTT. Translation gives CASSLSDRGSPLHF.

DNA of the CDR3: TGTGCCAGCAGTGAAGAGAGGGACAGGGTATTTTTAAACACTGAAGCTTTCTTT. Translation: CASSEERDRVFLNTEAFF. The chain combines TRBV2 with TRBJ1-1, with 9 bases lining up with TRBD1. The CDR3 sequence is 18 residues long. V shed 1 base, J shed 2 bases, and the junction held 11 bases outside the gene matches. Germline CDR1 is SNHLY and CDR2 is FYNNEI.

As for this clone: One end of the junction is discordant with germline, which a read error may explain. Other DNA sequences from this sample encode an identical CDR3 as well. The V gene is TRBV7-9, the J gene TRBJ2-1; tentatively, D is TRBD1 (5 bases). CDR3 length equals 15 residues. CDR1 is SEHNR, CDR2 FQNEAQ, per germline (reference sequence). The chain's CDR3 is CASSLTGSAYNEQFF. The CDR3 DNA reads TGCGCCAGCAGCCTCACAGGTTCCGCTTACAATGAGCAGTTCTTC.

This clone was counted between two and nine times. The CDR3 region has the DNA TGTGCCAGCGCTAGCGGGAGCGTAGCCCCCGGGGAGCTGTTTTTT. It codes for CASASGSVAPGELFF. The rearrangement joins TRBV2 to TRBJ2-2, with 10 positions matching TRBD2. CDR3 size: 15 residues. CDR1 is SNHLY, CDR2 FYNNEI, per germline. J lost 6 bases, V lost 8 bases, and 9 bases had no gene match.

The rearrangement links TRBV4-3 to TRBJ2-7; D not certain. From germline, CDR1 is LGHNA and CDR2 YSLEER. This CDR3 spans 15 amino acids. Trimming took 2 bases from V and 1 from J, leaving 12 bases between them. CDR3 in amino acids: CASSQQANPSYEQYF. The DNA for the CDR3 is TGCGCCAGCAGCCAACAGGCAAACCCTTCCTACGAGCAGTACTTC.

This chain uses TRBV6-1 with TRBJ1-2; 9 bases are shared with TRBD1. With 5 bases clipped from V and 5 bases from J, the junction kept 3 bases outside the gene matches. Germline CDR1 is MNHNS and CDR2 is SASEGT. This CDR3 comprises 13 residues. CDR3 DNA sequence: TGTGCCAGCAGTCAGACAGGGGGGTATGGCTACACCTTC. Its translation: CASSQTGGYGYTF.

The rearrangement uses TRBV6-1 and TRBJ2-3; 10 bases are a match to TRBD2. Germline CDR1 is MNHNS and CDR2 is SASEGT. V trimming: 2 bases; J trimming: 5 bases; junction bases outside the gene matches: 13. CDR3 length: 18 amino acids. CDR3 sequence (DNA): TGTGCCAGCAGTGAATGGGTAGCGGGGGGCGTCCCGGTAGATACGCAGTATTTT. It codes for CASSEWVAGGVPVDTQYF.

In its sample, this clone was seen a few times. This chain links TRBV29-1 with TRBJ1-1; 8 nucleotides align to TRBD1. The V segment lost 2 bases and the J segment 1 base; nucleotides outside the gene matches: 3. This CDR3 spans 14 amino acids. Germline loops: CDR1 SQVTM, CDR2 ANQGSEA. The CDR3 nucleotides read TGCAGCGTTGAACTCAGGGGGCGGAACACTGAAGCTTTCTTT. Encoded protein: CSVELRGRNTEAFF.

This clone was detected once. The chain is built from TRBV28 and TRBJ2-1; 9 bases are a match to TRBD1. CDR1 and CDR2 from the germline V gene are MDHEN and SYDVKM. The CDR3 consists of 16 residues. J gave up 8 bases and V 6 bases, and 14 bases lay outside the gene matches. The chain's CDR3 is CASSWDREEREHEQFF. For the CDR3, the DNA is TGTGCCAGCAGCTGGGACAGGGAGGAAAGGGAGCATGAGCAGTTCTTC.

This clone was detected once. This chain joins TRBV2 and TRBJ2-7; D gene ambiguous. Germline V gives CDR1 SNHLY, CDR2 FYNNEI. The CDR3 extends over 13 amino acids. V shed 7 bases and J shed 2 bases, with 12 bases lying between them. The CDR3 DNA reads TGTGCCAGCACCGAAGGGTGGCCCTACGAGCAGTACTTC. Amino acids: CASTEGWPYEQYF.